This entry is about one T cell receptor (beta chain). Germline V CDR1 and CDR2: LGHNA, YNFKEQ. The CDR3 runs 15 residues. Trimming took 2 bases from V and 4 from J, leaving 14 bases between them. Amplification targeted the TCR beta CDR3 regions, with RNA transcripts as the source material. HTBI primers served in a first-round RT-PCR, which a second-round multiplex PCR followed. MiXCR was run by TCRdb on the multiplex PCR reads, yielding one entry per CDR3 protein. Here the sample spans some 1.1 million distinct CDR3 sequences, approximately 35% being singletons. The source of the sample is a study of Graves' ophthalmopathy and Graves' hyperthyroidism.

The chain has TRBV4-2 and TRBJ1-2; tentatively, D is TRBD1 (6 bases). The TCR sequence derives from an adult man with Graves' hyperthyroidism. The specimen sequenced was peripheral blood or thyroid tissue (not recorded which). The CDR3 loop is CASSQSGGGPYGYTF. CDR3 nucleotides: TGTGCCAGCAGCCAAAGCGGGGGGGGGCCCTATGGCTACACCTTC.